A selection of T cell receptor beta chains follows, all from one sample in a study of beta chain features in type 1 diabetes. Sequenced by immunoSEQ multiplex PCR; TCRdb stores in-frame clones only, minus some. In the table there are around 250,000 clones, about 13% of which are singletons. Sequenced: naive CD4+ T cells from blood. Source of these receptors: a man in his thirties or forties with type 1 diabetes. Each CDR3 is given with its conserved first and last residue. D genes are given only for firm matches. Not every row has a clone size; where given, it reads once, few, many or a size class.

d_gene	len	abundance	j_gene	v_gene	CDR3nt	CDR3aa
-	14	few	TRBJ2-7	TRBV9	TGTGCCAGCAGCGTATCCGGGGGTCCCTACGAGCAGTACTTC	CASSVSGGPYEQYF
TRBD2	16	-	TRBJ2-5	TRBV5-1	TGCGCCAGCAGCTTGGATCCAGCGGGAGCCCAAGAGACCCAGTACTTC	CASSLDPAGAQETQYF
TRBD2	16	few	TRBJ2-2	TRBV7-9	TGTGCCAGCAGAGGTACTAGCGGGAGCCCCAACGGGGAGCTGTTTTTT	CASRGTSGSPNGELFF
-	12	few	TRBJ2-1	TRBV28	TGTGCCAGCCAGGGTCTCTACAATGAGCAGTTCTTC	CASQGLYNEQFF
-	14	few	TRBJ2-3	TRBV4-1	TGCGCCAGCAGCCAACAGATGACGGGGGATACGCAGTATTTT	CASSQQMTGDTQYF
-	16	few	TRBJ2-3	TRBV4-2	TGTGCCAGCAGCCAAGACGAGGGAGTGGAGGCAGATACGCAGTATTTT	CASSQDEGVEADTQYF
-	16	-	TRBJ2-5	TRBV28	TGTGCCAGCAGATATACAGGGAGGGCGAGGGTCGAGACCCAGTACTTC	CASRYTGRARVETQYF
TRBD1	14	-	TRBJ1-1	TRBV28	TGTGCCAGCAGGCCGACAGGGGGGAACACTGAAGCTTTCTTT	CASRPTGGNTEAFF
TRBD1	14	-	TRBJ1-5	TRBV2	TGTGCCAGCAGTGCCCAGGGGGCGGGTCAGCCCCAGCATTTT	CASSAQGAGQPQHF
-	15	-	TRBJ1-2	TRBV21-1	TGTGCCAGCACCTCGACGGGACAGAAGCCTTATGGCTACACCTTC	CASTSTGQKPYGYTF
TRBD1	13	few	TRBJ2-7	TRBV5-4	TGTGCCAGCAGTCGGGACAGAACCTACGGACAGTACTTC	CASSRDRTYGQYF
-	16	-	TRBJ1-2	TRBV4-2	TGTGCCAGCAGCCCGACCGGGACTCCGGCTAACTATGGCTACACCTTC	CASSPTGTPANYGYTF
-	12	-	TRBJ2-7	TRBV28	TGTGCCAGCAGCCTCCAGGGCTACGAGCAGTACTTC	CASSLQGYEQYF
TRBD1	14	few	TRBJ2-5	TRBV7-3	TGTGCCAGCAGCTACCAGGGGGCAGGCGAGACCCAGTACTTC	CASSYQGAGETQYF
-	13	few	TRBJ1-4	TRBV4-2	TGTGCCAGCAGCCAAGTCCGGGGTGAAAAACTGTTTTTT	CASSQVRGEKLFF
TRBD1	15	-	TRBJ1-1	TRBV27	TGTGCCAGCAGTCGCTGGACAGGGATGAACACTGAAGCTTTCTTT	CASSRWTGMNTEAFF
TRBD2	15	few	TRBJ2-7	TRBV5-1	TGCGCCAGCAGCCAGCTGAGCGGGAGAAGGTACGAGCAGTACTTC	CASSQLSGRRYEQYF
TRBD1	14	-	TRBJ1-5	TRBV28	TGTGCCAGCAGTTCGGGACAGGGTAGGCAGCCCCAGCATTTT	CASSSGQGRQPQHF
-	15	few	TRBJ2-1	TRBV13	TGTGCCAGCAGCTTAGGAGGGACTCGGGGTAATGAGCAGTTCTTC	CASSLGGTRGNEQFF
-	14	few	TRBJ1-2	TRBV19	TGTGCCAGTAGTATCGACAGACTAGACTATGGCTACACCTTC	CASSIDRLDYGYTF
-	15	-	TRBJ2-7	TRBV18	TGTGCCAGCTCACCAGGGAGCGGTGCCCGGGGCGAGCAGTACTTC	CASSPGSGARGEQYF
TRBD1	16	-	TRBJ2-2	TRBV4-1	TGCGCCAGCAGCAAAGGACAGGGCCCGAACACCGGGGAGCTGTTTTTT	CASSKGQGPNTGELFF
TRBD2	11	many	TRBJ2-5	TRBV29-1	TGCAGCGCTCTAGCGGGAGAGACCCAGTACTTC	CSALAGETQYF
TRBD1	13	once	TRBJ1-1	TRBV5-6	TGTGCCAGCGAGGGACAGTCGAACACTGAAGCTTTCTTT	CASEGQSNTEAFF
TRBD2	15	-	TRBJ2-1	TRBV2	TGTGCCAGCAGCCGCGGGACTAGACAAGGTATTGAGCAGTTCTTC	CASSRGTRQGIEQFF
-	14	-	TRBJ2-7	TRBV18	TGTGCCAGCTCACGGGGGCAGGGAGCATACGAGCAGTACTTC	CASSRGQGAYEQYF
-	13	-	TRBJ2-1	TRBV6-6	TGTGCCAGCAGTTTCAGATTCCCGGGAGTAGGGTTCTTC	CASSFRFPGVGFF
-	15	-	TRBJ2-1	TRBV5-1	TGCGCCAGCAGCTTGGGTGCGGGCGCCTACAATGAGCAGTTCTTC	CASSLGAGAYNEQFF
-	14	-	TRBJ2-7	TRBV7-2	TGTGCCAGCAGCGTAAGGGGGTCGCGCTACGAGCAGTACTTC	CASSVRGSRYEQYF
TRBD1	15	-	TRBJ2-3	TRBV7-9	TGTGCCAGCAGCTCCCCCGACAGGGACACAGATACGCAGTATTTT	CASSSPDRDTDTQYF
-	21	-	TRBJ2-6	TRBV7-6	TGTGCCAGCAGCTTAGAAGGGGTCTGGTTGTCGTCCCCCTCTGGGGCCAACGTCCTGACTTTC	CASSLEGVWLSSPSGANVLTF
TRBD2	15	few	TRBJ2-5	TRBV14	TGTGCCAGCAGTCTACTAGCGGGAGGTCAAGAGACCCAGTACTTC	CASSLLAGGQETQYF
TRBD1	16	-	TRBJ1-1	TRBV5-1	TGCGCCAGCAGCCTCCTCGGACAGGGGGGATCCACTGAAGCTTTCTTT	CASSLLGQGGSTEAFF
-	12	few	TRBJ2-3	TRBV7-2	TGTGCCAGCAGCTCACCGGGAGATACGCAGTATTTT	CASSSPGDTQYF
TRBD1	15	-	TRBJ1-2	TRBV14	TGTGCCAGCAGCCCCTTCGTCACAGGGGTGAGGGGCTACACCTTC	CASSPFVTGVRGYTF
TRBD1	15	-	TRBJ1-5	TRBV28	TGTGCCAGCAGTGGGGCCGACAGGGACTATCAGCCCCAGCATTTT	CASSGADRDYQPQHF
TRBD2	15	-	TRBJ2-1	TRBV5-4	TGTGCCAGCAGCTTGGAGTCTAGCGGTTACAATGAGCAGTTCTTC	CASSLESSGYNEQFF
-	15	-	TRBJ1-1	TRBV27	TGTGCCAGCAGCTTGGGCGAGGGCATGAACACTGAAGCTTTCTTT	CASSLGEGMNTEAFF
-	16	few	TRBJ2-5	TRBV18	TGTGCCAGCTCACCCTTGGACACGGCCTCCCAAGAGACCCAGTACTTC	CASSPLDTASQETQYF
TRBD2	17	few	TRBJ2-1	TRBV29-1	TGCAGCGTTGAAGGGAGCTACGGGACTAGCAATAGCAATGAGCAGTTCTTC	CSVEGSYGTSNSNEQFF
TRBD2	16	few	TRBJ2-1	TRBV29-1	TGCAGCGTTGAAGATTCGACGGGAGGGAGTTACAATGAGCAGTTCTTC	CSVEDSTGGSYNEQFF
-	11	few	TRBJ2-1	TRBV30	TGTGCCTGGAGTCTAAAGAATGAGCAGTTCTTC	CAWSLKNEQFF
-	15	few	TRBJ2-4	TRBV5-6	TGTGCCAGCAGCTTGAGACAGGAAGCCAAAAACATTCAGTACTTC	CASSLRQEAKNIQYF
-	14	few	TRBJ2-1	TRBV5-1	TGCGCCAGCAGCTTGGGGCGGGACTACAATGAGCAGTTCTTC	CASSLGRDYNEQFF
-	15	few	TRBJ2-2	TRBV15	TGTGCCACCAGCAGAGAGAAACTAATCACCGGGGAGCTGTTTTTT	CATSREKLITGELFF
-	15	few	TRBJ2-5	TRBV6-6	TGTGCCAGCAGTTGGCGTCTAGCCCCGAAGGAGACCCAGTACTTC	CASSWRLAPKETQYF
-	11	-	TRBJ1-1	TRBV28	TGTGCCAGCAGTTCTGACAGCTCGGCTTTCTTT	CASSSDSSAFF
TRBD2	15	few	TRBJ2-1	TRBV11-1	TGTGCCAGCAGCTCTACGCTAGCGGGAGGGAATGAGCAGTTCTTC	CASSSTLAGGNEQFF
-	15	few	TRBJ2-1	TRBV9	TGTGCCAGCAGCCCGAGCGGGCACCTCGGCAATGAGCAGTTCTTC	CASSPSGHLGNEQFF
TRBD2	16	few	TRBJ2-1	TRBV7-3	TGTGCCAGCAGCTTAATTGGTAGCGGGAGTTTTGGTGAGCAGTTCTTC	CASSLIGSGSFGEQFF
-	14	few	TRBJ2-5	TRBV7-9	TGTGCCAGCAGCCTACGAGGGGGTTGGGAGACCCAGTACTTC	CASSLRGGWETQYF
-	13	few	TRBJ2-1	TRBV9	TGTGCCAGCAGCGCGATGGAGAGCACGGAGCAGTTCTTC	CASSAMESTEQFF